This TCR beta chain was identified during a study of blood T cell repertoires in COVID-19. Study context: The United States, Italy and Spain were the sources of the acute and convalescent COVID-19 samples.

Assay: immunoSEQ multiplex PCR; the TCRdb copy retains only in-frame clones and omits some. The table has fewer than 75,000 clones, around 90% seen once. Specimen: peripheral blood. The sequence derives from a human donor in a cohort sampled during active COVID-19.

In DNA form, the CDR3 reads TGTGCCAGCAAAAGGGGGGGCTCTGGAAACACCATATATTTT. This gives the protein CASKRGGSGNTIYF. The genes are TRBV6-5 and TRBJ1-3; TRBD1 might be the D (6 bases). Germline V gene sequence: CDR1 MNHEY, CDR2 SVGAGI. The CDR3 spans 14 residues. V shed 7 bases and J shed 0 bases, with 10 bases lying between them.